Listed here are 13 T cell receptor beta chains from one sample, sequenced in a study of Tregs in tolerant kidney transplant recipients. The repertoire was sequenced with immunoSEQ multiplex PCR; TCRdb's copy has only in-frame clones and lacks some. The repertoire holds roughly 16,000 clones, with approximately 57% as singletons. These receptors are not linked to any known antigen. Sequencing was carried out using Tregs from blood cultured with allogeneic cells. Receptors originate from a human donor in good health.

The chain carries TRBV2 and TRBJ2-2; D call uncertain. The CDR3 has 14 residues. The V end was cut by 7 bases, the J end by 3 bases, with 12 bases between. Germline CDR1 and CDR2: SNHLY and FYNNEI. CDR3 region: CASNVVSHTGELFF. In DNA, the CDR3 is TGTGCCAGCAATGTGGTCTCCCACACCGGGGAGCTGTTTTTT.

This clone was seen a single time. This sequence joins TRBV29-1 and TRBJ1-1; the D is unclear. V was trimmed by 7 bases and J by 4 bases, leaving 10 bases between them. The germline gives CDR1 SQVTM, CDR2 ANQGSEA. The CDR3 is 11 residues long. Here the CDR3 reads CSGEGLTEAFF. The CDR3 coding sequence is TGCAGCGGCGAGGGCCTCACTGAAGCTTTCTTT.

This clone has a single count. The chain has TRBV4-2 and TRBJ2-7; 9 nucleotides align to TRBD2. With 1 base clipped from V and 3 bases from J, the junction kept 10 bases outside the gene matches. The CDR3 contains 17 residues. The germline gives CDR1 LGHNA, CDR2 YNFKEQ. The CDR3 spells CASSQVISGRKFYEQYF. The DNA of the CDR3 is TGTGCCAGCAGCCAAGTCATAAGCGGGAGGAAGTTCTACGAGCAGTACTTC.

This clone was detected ten times or more. The V gene is TRBV19, the J gene TRBJ2-2; possibly TRBD2 for D (6 bases). V shed 3 bases and J shed 0 bases, with 8 bases lying between them. Per germline, CDR1 LNHDA and CDR2 SQIVND (reference sequence). The CDR3 sequence is 15 residues long. DNA for the CDR3: TGTGCCAGTAGTATCCGCGGGGCGAACACCGGGGAGCTGTTTTTT. Translating it yields CASSIRGANTGELFF. The variable domain in full, with the rest retrieved from reference TRBV19 and TRBJ2-2, is DGGITQSPKYLFRKEGQNVTLSCEQNLNHDAMYWYRQDPGQGLRLIYYSQIVNDFQKGDIAEGYSVSREKKESFPLTVTSAQKNPTAFYLCASSIRGANTGELFFGEGSRLTVL.

The chain combines TRBV9 with TRBJ2-3, with 7 bases aligning to TRBD2. Germline CDR1 reads SGDLS; CDR2 reads YYNGEE. Unmatched junction bases numbered 2, after V lost 0 bases and J lost 1 base. CDR3 length equals 15 residues. For the CDR3, the DNA is TGTGCCAGCAGCGTAGACGCGGGGGGCACAGATACGCAGTATTTT. Translated, it gives CASSVDAGGTDTQYF.

V gene TRBV15 combines with J gene TRBJ1-5; no clear D gene. The V end was cut by 1 base, the J end by 7 bases, with 5 bases between. Germline V lookup: CDR1 LNHNV, CDR2 YYDKDF (reference sequence). The CDR3 contains 12 residues. DNA for the CDR3: TGTGCCACCAGCAGAGGAACCCAGCCCCAGCATTTT. The encoded protein is CATSRGTQPQHF.

This clone ranks as medium-sized. CDR3 sequence reads: CASSPGTLNTEAFF. The CDR3 bases are TGCGCCAGCAGCCCTGGGACCTTGAACACTGAAGCTTTCTTT. The V call is TRBV5-1, the J call TRBJ1-1; tentatively, D is TRBD1 (5 bases). This CDR3 has 14 residues. V was pared by 4 bases and J by 0 bases, with 10 bases between. Germline values: CDR1 SGHRS, CDR2 YFSETQ.

V gene TRBV2 combines with J gene TRBJ1-3, with no clear D. Germline values: CDR1 SNHLY, CDR2 FYNNEI. The length of the CDR3 is 13 residues. The V end lost 7 bases, the J end lost 0 bases, and 7 bases lay between the germline ends. The CDR3 here is CASKQNSGNTIYF. CDR3 coding DNA: TGTGCCAGCAAACAGAACTCTGGAAACACCATATATTTT. Based on the CDR3 plus reference TRBV2 and TRBJ1-3, the full variable domain is EPEVTQTPSHQVTQMGQEVILRCVPISNHLYFYWYRQILGQKVEFLVSFYNNEISEKSEIFDDQFSVERPDGSNFTLKIRSTKLEDSAMYFCASKQNSGNTIYFGEGSWLTVV.

The chain employs TRBV11-3 and TRBJ2-1, with 7 bases fitting TRBD2. V lost 2 bases and J lost 3; bases outside the gene matches: 4. The CDR3 has 15 residues. Germline CDR1 is SGHNT and CDR2 is YENEEA. The DNA for the CDR3 is TGTGCCAGCAGCTTAAGGCTAGCGGACTACAATGAGCAGTTCTTC. It encodes CASSLRLADYNEQFF.

The chain has TRBV7-9 and TRBJ2-3; the D is unclear. Germline CDR1 reads SEHNR; CDR2 reads FQNEAQ (reference sequence). CDR3 length equals 12 residues. The V gene lost 2 bases and the J gene lost 5 bases, with 5 bases spanning the gap. The CDR3 nucleotides are TGTGCCAGCAGCTTACTGGGAGATACGCAGTATTTT. This translates into CASSLLGDTQYF.

The rearrangement uses TRBV18 and TRBJ1-1, with a possible D match to TRBD1 (5 bases). Trimming pared 3 bases from V and 11 bases from J, leaving 16 bases between. The CDR3 runs 13 residues. Germline V gene data show CDR1 as KGHSH and CDR2 as LQKENI. CDR3 protein: CASSPGLINGAFF. In nucleotides, the CDR3 is TGTGCCAGCTCACCGGGACTGATAAATGGGGCTTTCTTT.

This clone came up once. This chain joins TRBV2 and TRBJ2-3; TRBD1 is a possible D gene (5 bases). Germline V lookup: CDR1 SNHLY, CDR2 FYNNEI. CDR3 size: 14 residues. The V gene lost 2 bases and the J gene lost 2 bases, with 8 bases spanning the gap. The CDR3 DNA is TGTGCCAGCAGTGAAAGACAGTACACAGATACGCAGTATTTT. The encoded protein is CASSERQYTDTQYF.

V gene TRBV7-2 combines with J gene TRBJ2-1; 10 bases match TRBD2. CDR1 and CDR2 from the germline V gene are SGHTA and FQGNSA. V was clipped by 3 bases and J by 10 bases; unmatched bases: 15. The length of the CDR3 is 17 residues. The CDR3: CASSFPKSGRASREQFF. The CDR3 nucleotides are TGTGCCAGCAGCTTCCCGAAAAGCGGGAGGGCCTCGCGAGAGCAGTTCTTC.